This TCR beta chain was recorded in a study of beta chain features in type 1 diabetes. Note on this clone: Its target is not known.

Investigators reverse transcribed all isolated RNA, so they sequenced expressed TCRB transcripts. The data were produced by immunoSEQ multiplex PCR, yet TCRdb's version contains in-frame clones alone and is incomplete. The data contain tens of thousands of clones, just under 65% of them singletons. Study-wide results and limits: High-TCR-expressing cells could be over-represented by cDNA sequencing. TCRB CDR3 length was moderately but significantly reduced in all four CD4+ subsets of Type 1 diabetes patients.

Losses at the gene ends were 8 bases for V and 4 bases for J; bases not matched to a gene: 15. This CDR3 has 15 residues. Germline values: CDR1 GTSNPN, CDR2 SVGIG (reference sequence). The chain employs TRBV30 and TRBJ2-3, with TRBD1 identical over 7 bases. The TCR sequence derives from a woman aged 30 to 39 with type 1 diabetes. Source material: stem cell memory CD4+ T cells from blood. The CDR3 DNA follows: TGTGCCGCAGGTGGAGCAGGGGGTGGTGCAGATACGCAGTATTTT. This gives the protein CAAGGAGGGADTQYF.